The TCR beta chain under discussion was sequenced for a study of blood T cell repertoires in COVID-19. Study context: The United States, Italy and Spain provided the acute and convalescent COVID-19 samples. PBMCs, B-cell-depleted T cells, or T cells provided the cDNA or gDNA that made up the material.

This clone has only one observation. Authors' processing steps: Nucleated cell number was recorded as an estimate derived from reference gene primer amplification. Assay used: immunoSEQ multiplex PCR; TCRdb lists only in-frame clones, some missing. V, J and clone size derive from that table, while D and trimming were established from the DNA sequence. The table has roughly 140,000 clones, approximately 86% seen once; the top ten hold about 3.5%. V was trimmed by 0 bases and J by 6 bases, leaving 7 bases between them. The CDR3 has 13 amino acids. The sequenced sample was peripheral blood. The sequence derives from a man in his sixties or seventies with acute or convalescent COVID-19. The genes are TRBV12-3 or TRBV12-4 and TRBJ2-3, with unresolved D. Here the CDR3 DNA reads TGTGCCAGCAGTTTAGCCCTTCGGGATACGCAGTATTTT. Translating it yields CASSLALRDTQYF.